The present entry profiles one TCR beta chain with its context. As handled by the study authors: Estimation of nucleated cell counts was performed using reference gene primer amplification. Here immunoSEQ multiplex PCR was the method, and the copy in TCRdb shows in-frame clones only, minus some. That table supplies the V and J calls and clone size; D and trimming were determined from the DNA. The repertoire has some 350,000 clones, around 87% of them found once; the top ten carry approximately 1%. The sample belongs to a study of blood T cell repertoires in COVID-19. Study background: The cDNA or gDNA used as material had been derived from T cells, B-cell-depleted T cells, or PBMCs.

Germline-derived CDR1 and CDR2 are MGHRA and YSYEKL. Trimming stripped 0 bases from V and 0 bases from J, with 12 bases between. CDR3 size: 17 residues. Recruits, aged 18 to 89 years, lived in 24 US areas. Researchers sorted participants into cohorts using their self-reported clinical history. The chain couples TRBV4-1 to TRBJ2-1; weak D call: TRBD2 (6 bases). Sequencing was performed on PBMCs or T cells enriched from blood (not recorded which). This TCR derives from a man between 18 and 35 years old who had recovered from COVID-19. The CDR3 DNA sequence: TGCGCCAGCAGCCAAGATCGGGTCGGGAGCTCCTACAATGAGCAGTTCTTC. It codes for CASSQDRVGSSYNEQFF.